Detailed here is one TCR beta chain. Its antigen has not been determined. One base away there is no much larger clone; base qualities are not given. Following the manufacturer's recommendations, the immunoSEQ kit was used to generate TCR beta libraries from genomic DNA. To prepare libraries, a first multiplex PCR with proprietary primers was run, followed by a second PCR that added unique barcodes, and a bead cleanup was done after each round. A kit-provided positive control reaction and a negative control reaction were included in every sample batch. The final libraries were assessed on an Agilent 4200 TapeStation D1000 ScreenTape, pooled by volume, and quantified by qPCR. Sequencing ran on an Illumina NextSeq500 with a MidOutput 150-cycle cartridge, using 156 Read1 and 15 Index1 cycles with kit custom primers. The pooled library was loaded at around 0.98 pM, with an approximately 20% PhiX control spiked in. The paper's data handling went like this. The vendor-processed data were analyzed in R, and a clonotype was defined as all T cells that share the same CDR3 nucleotide sequence. In the clone abundance analyses, frequencies in each sample were normalized to that sample's 10,000 most abundant clones. Public T cell clones, averaging fewer than five per sample, were removed before analysis. An abundance difference of at least 32-fold between compartments was the criterion for calling clonotypes tumor-enriched or baseline blood-enriched. A beta-binomial differential abundance model was used to identify clonotypes that expanded or contracted between blood time points. The Baroni-Urbani and Buser coefficient was used to measure tumor-blood repertoire similarity, and groups were compared with two-tailed Wilcoxon tests in R. TCRdb stores this immuneACCESS table with in-frame sequences only. Part of the clones is absent; in the studies checked, under half of the shortfall reflects unresolved V genes, and no reason is known for the rest. The V and J calls and clone size are taken from that table; D and trimming were inferred from the DNA. The sample table holds 140,000 to 150,000 clones, of which 80% to 90% were seen once. The ten largest clones represent around 17% of the sample.

From its cysteine to its phenylalanine, the CDR3 spans 15 amino acids. The CDR3 DNA has 45 bases and is translated from base 1. Unmatched junction bases come to 6, with V trimmed by 4 bases and J by 3 bases. Based on the germline V gene (reference sequence), the CDR1 and CDR2 sequences are SGHNT and YYREEE. Taken with the paper, the label for time point translates to: blood 4 weeks post-SBRT, at nephrectomy. The sample's treatment or condition label is to be understood as: 15 Gy SBRT to primary tumor, nephrectomy 4 weeks later. Samples were obtained from a clinical trial, in which 15 Gy stereotactic body radiation therapy was delivered to primary renal cell carcinomas and nephrectomy was performed 4 weeks later. To follow tumor-enriched clonotypes, peripheral blood was collected serially from radiation-treated patients at baseline and again at 2 weeks and 4 weeks after SBRT. Renal cell carcinoma with clear cell pathology was present in all patients. The QIAamp DNA Blood Mini Kit (Qiagen) was used to prepare genomic DNA for TCR sequencing. The analyses included just those samples that passed every quality control check.

This sample is drawn from a study of radiation and T cells in renal cell carcinoma (dated by TCRdb to the early 2020s). About the investigation overall: In total, fewer than 55 samples underwent TCR beta sequencing: roughly 25 tumors plus 27 peripheral blood samples. The last blood draw occurred 4 weeks after radiation, at the same time as nephrectomy. Across all 50 or so samples, under 5 million unique CDR3 nucleotide sequences, encoding 2,658,974 unique CDR3 amino acid sequences, were identified. General conclusions and limits of the study: In blood, the top tumor clonotypes increased from baseline to 2 weeks after radiation and then shrank by 4 weeks, which suggests a temporary expansion of tumor-resident clones. No pretreatment tumor biopsies were available, so the baseline intratumoral presence of clonotypes could not be determined. Because the trial had a single-armed design, the trial could not examine how radiation dose or scheduling affected the TCR repertoire. Changes in the blood repertoire were not tracked past 4 weeks after treatment.

The chain is assembled from TRBV5-4 and TRBJ2-3, with 9 middle bases fitting TRBD2. This specimen consisted of blood, obtained from a patient whose treatment included radiotherapy and nephrectomy. This clonotype was obtained from a woman aged 50 to 65 with renal cell carcinoma. The base sequence is TGTGCCAGCAGCCCAGCGGGAGGCGTGACAGATACGCAGTATTTT. Its coded protein is CASSPAGGVTDTQYF. Outside the CDR3, residues come from the reference TRBV5-4 and TRBJ2-3 proteins, so the full variable domain is: ETGVTQSPTHLIKTRGQQVTLRCSSQSGHNTVSWYQQALGQGPQFIFQYYREEENGRGNFPPRFSGLQFPNYSSELNVNALELDDSALYLCASSPAGGVTDTQYFGPGTRLTVL.